This T cell receptor beta chain originates from a study of identical twins. One entry per CDR3 protein results from TCRdb running MiXCR on the 5' RACE reads. Here the sample spans about 220,000 distinct CDR3 sequences, 9.4% being singletons. The CDR3 runs to 12 residues. The clonotype originates from a woman between 18 and 30 years old in good health. The rearrangement uses TRBV21-1 and TRBJ1-1; the DNA was not used to check the table's D call, TRBD1. TRBV21-1 represents a pseudogene. The specimen was memory (CD45RO+) T cells sorted from blood. Here the CDR3 reads CASSKPGPEAFF. CDR3 DNA: TGTGCCAGCAGCAAGCCGGGCCCTGAAGCTTTCTTT.